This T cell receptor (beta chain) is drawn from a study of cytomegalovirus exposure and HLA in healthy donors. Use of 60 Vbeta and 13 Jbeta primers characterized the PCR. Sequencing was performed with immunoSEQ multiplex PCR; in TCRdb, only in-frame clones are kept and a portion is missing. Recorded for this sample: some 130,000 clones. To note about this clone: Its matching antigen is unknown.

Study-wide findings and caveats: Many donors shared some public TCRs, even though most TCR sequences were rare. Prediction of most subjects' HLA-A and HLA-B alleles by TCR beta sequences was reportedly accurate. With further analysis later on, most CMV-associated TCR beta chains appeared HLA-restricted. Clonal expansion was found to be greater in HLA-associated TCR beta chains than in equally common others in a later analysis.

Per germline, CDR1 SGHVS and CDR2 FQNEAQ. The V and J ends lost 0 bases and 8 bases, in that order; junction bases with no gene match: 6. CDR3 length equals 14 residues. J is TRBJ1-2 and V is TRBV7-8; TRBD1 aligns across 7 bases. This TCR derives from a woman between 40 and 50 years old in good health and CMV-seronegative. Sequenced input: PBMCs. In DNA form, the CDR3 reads TGTGCCAGCAGCTTAGCGCAGGGGGTGGGCGGCTACACCTTC. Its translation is CASSLAQGVGGYTF.